This TCR beta chain was sequenced for a study of regulatory T cells in long-lasting Graves disease. Time point meaning: newly diagnosed GD, antithyroid drugs for less than 3 months. PBMC RNA was the source of the TCR library. Notes on the study in general: New patients shared roughly 980 public clonotypes, fewer than the approximately 3,000 shared by persistent patients. The small sample size may have reduced accuracy.

CDR1 SNHLY and CDR2 FYNNEI come from the germline V gene. The V gene lost 7 bases and the J gene lost 2 bases, with 8 bases spanning the gap. This CDR3 spans 12 amino acids. This clonotype turned up a few times. Its antigen is as yet unknown. Arm-PCR of CDR3 regions and iRepertoire HTBI primers were used to build TCR beta libraries. TCRdb used MiXCR to reprocess the multiplex PCR reads, holding one entry per CDR3 protein. The sample has 350,000 to 450,000 distinct CDR3 sequences, around 15% seen once; the top ten hold approximately 30%. Separately, the same data were catalogued under a study of T cells in Graves' hyperthyroidism and ophthalmopathy. In that study: Most thyroid clonotypes that were expanded above 0.001 also turned up in blood.

The J gene is TRBJ1-2, the V gene TRBV2; possible D gene TRBD1, 6 bases. Sequencing used peripheral blood mononuclear cells (PBMCs), obtained at new diagnosis, from a patient treated with antithyroid drugs. This sequence originates from a middle-aged man with Graves disease. The CDR3 loop is CASKDRNYGYTF. The CDR3 nucleotides read TGTGCCAGCAAGGACAGAAACTATGGCTACACCTTC. Full variable domain (missing parts from reference TRBV2 and TRBJ1-2): EPEVTQTPSHQVTQMGQEVILRCVPISNHLYFYWYRQILGQKVEFLVSFYNNEISEKSEIFDDQFSVERPDGSNFTLKIRSTKLEDSAMYFCASKDRNYGYTFGSGTRLTVV.